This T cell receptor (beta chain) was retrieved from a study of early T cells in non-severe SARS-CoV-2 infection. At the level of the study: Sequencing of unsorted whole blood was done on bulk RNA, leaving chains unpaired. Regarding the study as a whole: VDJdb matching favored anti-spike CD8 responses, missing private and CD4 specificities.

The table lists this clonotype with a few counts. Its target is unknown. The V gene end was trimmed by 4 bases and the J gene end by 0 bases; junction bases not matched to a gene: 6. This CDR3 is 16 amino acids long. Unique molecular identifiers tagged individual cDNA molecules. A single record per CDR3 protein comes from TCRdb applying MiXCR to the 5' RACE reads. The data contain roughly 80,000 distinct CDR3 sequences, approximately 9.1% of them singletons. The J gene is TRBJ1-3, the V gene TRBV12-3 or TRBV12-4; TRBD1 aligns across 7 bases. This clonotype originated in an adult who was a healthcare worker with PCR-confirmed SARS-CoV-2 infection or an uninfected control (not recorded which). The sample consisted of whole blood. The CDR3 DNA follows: TGTGCCAGCAGTTGGGGACAGCTCCTCTCTGGAAACACCATATATTTT. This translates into CASSWGQLLSGNTIYF.